This TCR beta chain was sequenced during a study of shared clonotypes between healthy human individuals. On the study more broadly: Those who served as donors were a couple of women and a few men between the ages of 18 and 49.

Unsorted PBMC replicate PCRs drew on about 0.3 ug DNA, representing approximately 27,000 T cell genomes. Ten immunoSEQ deep assay plates held the unsorted PBMC DNA. Original methodology: Filtering differed because ImmunoSEQ produced junction-only sequences that carried no quality scores. The data were produced by immunoSEQ multiplex PCR, yet TCRdb's version contains in-frame clones alone and is incomplete. The V and J calls and clone size were taken over from that table, and D and trimming were inferred from the DNA. The table shows about 530,000 clones, with 75% to 80% occurring only once. This CDR3 is built from 15 residues.

This receptor was obtained from a middle-aged woman in good health. Some clones in this sample may be carry-over from other donors' samples. The source material was PBMCs. V is TRBV1 and J is TRBJ1-5. TRBV1 is a listed pseudogene. The CDR3 DNA reads TGCACCAGCAGCCAACCTTGGGGGACGGATCAGCCCCAGCATTTT. This encodes CTSSQPWGTDQPQHF.